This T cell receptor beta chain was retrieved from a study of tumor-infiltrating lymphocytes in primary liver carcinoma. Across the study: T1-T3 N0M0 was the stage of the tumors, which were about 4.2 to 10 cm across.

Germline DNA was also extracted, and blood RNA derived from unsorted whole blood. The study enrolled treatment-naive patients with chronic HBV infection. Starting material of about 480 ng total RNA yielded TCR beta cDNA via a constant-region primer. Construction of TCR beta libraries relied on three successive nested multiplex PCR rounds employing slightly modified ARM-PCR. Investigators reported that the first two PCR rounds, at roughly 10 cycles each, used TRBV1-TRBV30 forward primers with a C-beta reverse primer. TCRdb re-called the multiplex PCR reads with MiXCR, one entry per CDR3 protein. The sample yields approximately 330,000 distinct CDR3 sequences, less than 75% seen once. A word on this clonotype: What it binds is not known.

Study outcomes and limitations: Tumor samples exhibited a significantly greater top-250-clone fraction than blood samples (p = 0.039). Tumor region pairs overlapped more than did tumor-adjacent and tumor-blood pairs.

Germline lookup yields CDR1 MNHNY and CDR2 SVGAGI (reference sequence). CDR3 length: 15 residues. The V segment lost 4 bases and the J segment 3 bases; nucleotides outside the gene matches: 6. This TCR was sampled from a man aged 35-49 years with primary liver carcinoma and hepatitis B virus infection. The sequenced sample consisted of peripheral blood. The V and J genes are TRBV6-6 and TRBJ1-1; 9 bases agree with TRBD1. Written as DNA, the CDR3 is TGTGCCAGCAGTTCGCCGGACAGGGGCCACACTGAAGCTTTCTTT. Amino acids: CASSSPDRGHTEAFF.